These T cell receptor beta chains were read from a single sample in a study of blood T cell repertoires in COVID-19. Data came from immunoSEQ multiplex PCR; TCRdb stores just in-frame clones and leaves some out. The table shows fewer than 350,000 clones, with about 85% occurring only once. Sequencing input: PBMCs or T cells enriched from blood (not recorded which). The receptors come from a woman aged 30 to 39 who had been exposed to COVID-19. Both conserved end residues are part of each CDR3. The D gene is left open where the match is weak. Only some rows state a clone size, as once, few, many or a class for expanded clones.

CASRYRGQGEGYTF TGTGCCAGCAGGTACCGCGGACAGGGGGAGGGCTACACCTTC 14 once TRBJ1-2 TRBV28 TRBD1
CASSSEGWRETQYF TGTGCCAGCAGTAGTGAGGGTTGGCGGGAGACCCAGTACTTC 14 NA TRBJ2-5 TRBV25-1 NA
CASSTPSGGAKNIQYF TGTGCCAGCAGTACCCCGTCCGGGGGTGCCAAAAACATTCAGTACTTC 16 NA TRBJ2-4 TRBV28 NA
CASSFGAGVSYEQYF TGTGCCAGCAGCTTTGGAGCGGGGGTCTCCTACGAGCAGTACTTC 15 NA TRBJ2-7 TRBV11-2 TRBD2
CASSLGTGNNQPQHF TGTGCCAGCAGCTTAGGGACAGGGAACAATCAGCCCCAGCATTTT 15 NA TRBJ1-5 TRBV7-6 TRBD1
CASSLYRGPNTEAFF TGTGCCAGCAGTCTCTACAGGGGCCCGAACACTGAAGCTTTCTTT 15 NA TRBJ1-1 TRBV27 TRBD1
CASSLAFRASYNSPLHF TGTGCCAGCAGCTTAGCGTTCAGGGCCTCCTATAATTCACCCCTCCACTTT 17 NA TRBJ1-6 TRBV7-8 NA
CASGTSVYNEQFF TGTGCCAGCGGGACTAGCGTTTACAATGAGCAGTTCTTC 13 NA TRBJ2-1 TRBV6-5 TRBD2
CAWSLNTGGTGYTF TGTGCCTGGAGTCTTAATACAGGGGGTACTGGCTACACCTTC 14 NA TRBJ1-2 TRBV30 TRBD1
CASSLSSGEQFF TGTGCCAGCAGCTTATCTAGCGGCGAGCAGTTCTTC 12 NA TRBJ2-1 TRBV7-9 TRBD2
CASSLLAGGNTGELFF TGTGCCAGCAGTTTACTAGCGGGGGGTAACACCGGGGAGCTGTTTTTT 16 NA TRBJ2-2 TRBV27 TRBD2
CASSQGTRGSLSYTF TGCGCCAGCAGCCAAGGTACCAGGGGGTCGCTTAGCTACACCTTC 15 NA TRBJ1-2 TRBV4-1 TRBD1
CATRGERPEAFF TGTGCCACCCGGGGGGAGCGGCCTGAAGCTTTCTTT 12 NA TRBJ1-1 TRBV24-1 NA
CASSLMSLNTEAFF TGTGCCAGCAGCTTAATGAGCCTCAACACTGAAGCTTTCTTT 14 once TRBJ1-1 TRBV5-6 NA
CASTRTEIYGYTF TGTGCCAGCACCCGGACAGAGATTTATGGCTACACCTTC 13 once TRBJ1-2 TRBV2 NA
CSPLKETQYF TGCAGTCCGTTAAAAGAGACCCAGTACTTC 10 NA TRBJ2-5 TRBV20-1 NA
CASSSRTGVTDTQYF TGTGCCAGCAGCTCCAGAACAGGGGTCACAGATACGCAGTATTTT 15 NA TRBJ2-3 TRBV7-6 TRBD1
CASSQDFGTGNQPQHF TGCGCCAGCAGCCAAGATTTCGGTACAGGCAATCAGCCCCAGCATTTT 16 NA TRBJ1-5 TRBV4-3 NA
CASSPETGLDQPQHF TGTGCCAGCAGTCCGGAGACAGGGTTGGATCAGCCCCAGCATTTT 15 NA TRBJ1-5 TRBV27 TRBD1
CASSPGGQVYEQYF TGTGCCAGCTCCCCAGGGGGACAGGTCTACGAGCAGTACTTC 14 NA TRBJ2-7 TRBV18 TRBD1
CATGGSEQETQYF TGTGCCACCGGAGGGAGCGAGCAAGAGACCCAGTACTTC 13 NA TRBJ2-5 TRBV19 NA
CATSDSVLAGGPGELFF TGTGCCACCAGTGATTCGGTTCTAGCGGGAGGGCCTGGGGAGCTGTTTTTT 17 NA TRBJ2-2 TRBV24-1 TRBD2
CASSYGGTSYSYEQYF TGTGCCAGCAGTTACGGGGGGACTAGCTATTCCTACGAGCAGTACTTC 16 NA TRBJ2-7 TRBV6-5 TRBD2
CASSLARQGSLHF TGTGCCAGCAGTTTAGCGCGGCAGGGGTCCCTCCACTTT 13 NA TRBJ1-6 TRBV12-3/TRBV12-4 NA